This T cell receptor (beta chain) was captured in a study of blood T cells in healthy people across ages. Researchers collected approximately 9.9 milliliters of peripheral blood from every single donor. Samples each yielded at least 5 micrograms of total RNA. The V end lost 8 bases, the J end lost 7 bases, and 17 bases lay between the germline ends. CDR3 length: 13 amino acids. Germline values: CDR1 WSHSY, CDR2 SAAADI. Combining a sample-barcoded 5' primer with a J-beta primer mix, a second PCR ran for 7 to 11 cycles. Unique molecular identifiers of 12 random nucleotides labeled each cDNA. Sequencing recovered at least 2.5 million CDR3-containing paired-end reads from each sample. From the 5' RACE reads, TCRdb called clonotypes with MiXCR, one entry per CDR3 protein. Of 1.5 million or so distinct CDR3 sequences listed, roughly two fifths were seen once; the top ten hold around 4%.

Sequencing input: blood. The origin of this receptor is a woman younger than 35 in good health. V and J are TRBV10-2 and TRBJ1-1; tentative D call: TRBD1 (5 bases). The CDR3 spells CASGGWELGEAFF. DNA for the CDR3: TGCGCCAGCGGGGGATGGGAACTCGGTGAAGCTTTCTTT.